These 23 T cell receptor beta chains came from one sample sequenced in a study of cytomegalovirus exposure and HLA in healthy donors. 13 Jbeta primers and 60 Vbeta primers were used for the PCR. Data came from immunoSEQ multiplex PCR; TCRdb stores just in-frame clones and leaves some out. The top ten clones hold roughly 15% of a sample with 200,000 to 250,000 clones, 60% to 85% of them seen once. Sequencing used PBMCs. These receptors were obtained from a man aged 40-49 years in good health and CMV-seronegative.

The chain has TRBV2 and TRBJ2-3, with 14 bases fitting TRBD2. V shed 6 bases and J 9 bases; nucleotides not matched to a gene: 5. CDR3 size: 14 residues. Germline assignment: CDR1 SNHLY and CDR2 FYNNEI. The CDR3 protein is CASSLTSGRATQYF. The CDR3 region has the DNA TGTGCCAGCAGCTTGACTAGCGGGAGGGCCACGCAGTATTTT.

The genes are TRBV10-2 and TRBJ1-5; no definite D call. Trimming removed 4 bases from V and 4 bases from J, with 14 bases in between. The V gene's germline CDR1 is WSHSY and CDR2 SAAADI. The CDR3 extends over 15 amino acids. CDR3 bases: TGCGCCAGCAGTGTGGGCGCGGGCTTAAATCAGCCCCAGCATTTT. As protein: CASSVGAGLNQPQHF.

The rearrangement links TRBV7-8 to TRBJ2-3, with 10 bases identical to TRBD2. Unmatched junction bases numbered 10, after V lost 5 bases and J lost 2 bases. The V gene's germline CDR1 is SGHVS and CDR2 FQNEAQ. The CDR3 is made up of 17 amino acids. The chain's CDR3 is CASSETPGTSVTDTQYF. Here the CDR3 DNA reads TGTGCCAGCAGCGAAACCCCCGGGACTAGCGTCACAGATACGCAGTATTTT.

The rearrangement links TRBV6-5 to TRBJ2-2; D might be TRBD2 (5 bases). Germline V gene sequence: CDR1 MNHEY, CDR2 SVGAGI. The CDR3 spans 15 residues. With 6 bases removed from V and 0 bases from J, the gap between germline ends came to 11 bases. CDR3: CASRWRTANTGELFF. DNA for the CDR3: TGTGCCAGCAGATGGAGGACTGCGAACACCGGGGAGCTGTTTTTT.

This clone has just a few counts. The chain recombines TRBV19 with TRBJ2-2; maybe TRBD2 (6 bases). CDR3 length: 16 amino acids. V lost 1 base and J lost 6, with 15 bases in between. CDR1 and CDR2 (germline): LNHDA, SQIVND (reference sequence). The CDR3 sequence: CASSIGDGGWAGELFF. The CDR3 nucleotides are TGTGCCAGTAGTATAGGAGACGGGGGTTGGGCCGGGGAGCTGTTTTTT.

This clone was seen just once. The gene calls are TRBV4-1 and TRBJ2-5; the match to TRBD2 covers 10 bases. The end of the DNA aligns better with TRBJ2-7, so the J call may be wrong. Germline V gene data show CDR1 as MGHRA and CDR2 as YSYEKL. The CDR3 consists of 17 residues. CDR3 nucleotides: TGCGCCAGCAGCCAAGATCCACGAACTAGCGGGACCTACGAGCAGTACTTC. The encoded protein is CASSQDPRTSGTYEQYF.

This chain links TRBV27 with TRBJ2-5; 10 bases are shared with TRBD2. The germline CDR1 and CDR2 sequences are MNHEY and SMNVEV (reference sequence). This CDR3 contains 17 residues. The trim removed 5 bases at V and 2 bases at J, leaving 11 bases unmatched. As DNA, the CDR3 is TGTGCCAGCAGTCCCCGGGGTAGCGGGAGGCAACAAGAGACCCAGTACTTC. Its translation is CASSPRGSGRQQETQYF.

The chain has TRBV6-1 and TRBJ2-3; D gene unclear. The CDR3 is 13 residues long. The germline V gene has CDR1 MNHNS and CDR2 SASEGT. V lost 6 bases, J lost 10 bases, and 17 bases lay in between. The CDR3 DNA is TGTGCCAGCAGCGAGACCCCCGACGAGGCGCAGTATTTT. The encoded protein is CASSETPDEAQYF.

The chain recombines TRBV15 with TRBJ2-3; 8 nucleotides agree with TRBD2. Germline CDR1 reads LNHNV; CDR2 reads YYDKDF (reference sequence). The V segment lost 3 bases and the J segment 3 bases; nucleotides outside the gene matches: 11. The CDR3 contains 17 residues. CDR3 DNA: TGTGCCACCAGCAGGGGGGTAGCGGGGAGTGGAACAGATACGCAGTATTTT. Translation: CATSRGVAGSGTDTQYF.

V usage is TRBV27 and J usage is TRBJ2-7; 13 bases line up with TRBD2. This CDR3 spans 17 amino acids. The junction had 14 bases not matched to a gene; V was cut back by 8 bases and J by 4 bases. Germline-derived CDR1 and CDR2 are MNHEY and SMNVEV (reference sequence). The CDR3 region is CASDRLAGGSLDYEQYF. CDR3 in DNA: TGTGCCAGCGATAGACTAGCGGGAGGTTCCCTGGATTACGAGCAGTACTTC.

The chain couples TRBV7-9 to TRBJ2-1; TRBD1 aligns across 11 bases. Per germline, CDR1 SEHNR and CDR2 FQNEAQ (reference sequence). The CDR3 is made up of 15 amino acids. V shed 4 bases, J shed 9 bases, and the junction held 8 bases outside the gene matches. CDR3 region: CASSSAGTGGPEQFF. Written as DNA, the CDR3 is TGTGCCAGCAGCTCCGCCGGGACAGGGGGTCCTGAGCAGTTCTTC.

The CDR3: CASSQGLAPWDEQYF. Written as DNA, the CDR3 is TGTGCCAGTAGTCAGGGACTAGCGCCTTGGGACGAGCAGTACTTC. The rearrangement links TRBV19 to TRBJ2-7; TRBD2 aligns across 10 bases. CDR1 is LNHDA and CDR2 is SQIVND in the germline V gene (reference sequence). The CDR3 sequence is 15 residues long. V dropped 5 bases and J dropped 5; count of bases not matched to a gene: 9.

The CDR3 here is CASSWDRKDTQYF. In DNA form, the CDR3 reads TGCGCCAGCAGCTGGGACAGGAAAGATACGCAGTATTTT. The chain couples TRBV10-2 to TRBJ2-3; TRBD1 matches at 8 bases. The CDR3 totals 13 residues. Germline-derived CDR1 and CDR2 are WSHSY and SAAADI. Trimming took 6 bases from V and 5 from J; bases not matched to a gene: 4.

CDR3 loop: CASSLRTGAIQETQYF. The CDR3 coding sequence is TGCGCCAGCAGCCTTCGGACAGGGGCCATACAAGAGACCCAGTACTTC. V gene TRBV5-1 combines with J gene TRBJ2-5; TRBD1 aligns across 9 bases. The CDR3 has 16 amino acids. CDR1 is SGHRS and CDR2 is YFSETQ in the germline V gene. Losses at the gene ends were 4 bases for V and 2 bases for J; bases not matched to a gene: 9.

The gene calls are TRBV7-9 and TRBJ2-2, with 10 bases aligning to TRBD2. The CDR3 sequence is 17 residues long. The germline V gene has CDR1 SEHNR and CDR2 FQNEAQ (reference sequence). J lost 7 bases, V lost 2 bases, and 10 bases had no gene match. The CDR3: CASSLQASGRVGGELFF. The CDR3, as DNA: TGTGCCAGCAGCTTACAGGCTAGCGGGAGAGTTGGCGGGGAGCTGTTTTTT.

In this sample, this clone turned up once. V usage is TRBV5-1 and J usage is TRBJ2-1; TRBD2 matches at 8 bases. Looked up from germline, CDR1 is SGHRS and CDR2 is YFSETQ. V trimming: 0 bases; J trimming: 4 bases; junction bases outside the gene matches: 3. The CDR3 is 15 amino acids. The CDR3 here is CASSLAGGVYNEQFF. The CDR3 coding sequence is TGCGCCAGCAGCTTGGCCGGGGGGGTATACAATGAGCAGTTCTTC.

V gene TRBV10-1 combines with J gene TRBJ2-3; the match to TRBD1 covers 8 bases. Germline CDR1 reads WNHNN; CDR2 reads SYGVQD (reference sequence). V lost 4 bases to trimming and J lost 4 bases; unmatched junction nucleotides: 4. This CDR3 is built from 14 residues. The CDR3, as DNA: TGCGCCAGCAGTGGACAGGGGTCATCAGATACGCAGTATTTT. This sequence encodes CASSGQGSSDTQYF.

This clone was found once. The V call is TRBV7-8, the J call TRBJ2-3; perhaps TRBD1 as D (6 bases). The CDR3 totals 17 residues. Germline CDR1 SGHVS, CDR2 FQNEAQ. V shed 2 bases and J shed 0 bases, with 15 bases lying between them. CDR3 residues: CASSLTAGGRSTDTQYF. The CDR3 DNA follows: TGTGCCAGCAGCTTAACGGCTGGGGGCAGAAGCACAGATACGCAGTATTTT.

This clone was counted once. The chain is built from TRBV5-4 and TRBJ2-2; 7 positions agree with TRBD2. Germline assignment: CDR1 SGHNT and CDR2 YYREEE (reference sequence). CDR3 size: 16 residues. Germline trimming cut 0 bases from V and 7 bases from J; bases unmatched to any gene: 9. CDR3: CASSLGGRAGGGELFF. The CDR3 bases are TGTGCCAGCAGCTTGGGAGGGAGGGCTGGTGGCGGGGAGCTGTTTTTT.

The chain combines TRBV7-9 with TRBJ1-6, with no clear D. This CDR3 region has 14 residues. CDR1 is SEHNR, CDR2 FQNEAQ, per germline (reference sequence). V lost 4 bases, J lost 0 bases, and 4 bases lay in between. In DNA form, the CDR3 reads TGTGCCAGCAGCTCGGGCTCCTATAATTCACCCCTCCACTTT. This encodes CASSSGSYNSPLHF.

This chain links TRBV20-1 with TRBJ1-2; TRBD1 might be the D (5 bases). The CDR3 runs 11 residues. V gave up 7 bases and J gave up 12 bases, with 18 bases separating them. In germline, CDR1 is DFQATT, CDR2 SNEGSKA (reference sequence). The CDR3 DNA is TGCAGTGTCAGGGTAAACCTTGTGGACACCTTC. It specifies CSVRVNLVDTF.

This sequence joins TRBV2 and TRBJ1-5; D perhaps matches TRBD1 (6 bases). Germline-derived CDR1 and CDR2 are SNHLY and FYNNEI. CDR3 size: 14 residues. V gave up 6 bases and J gave up 5 bases, with 14 bases separating them. CDR3: CASSAGTPDQPQHF. The CDR3 region has the DNA TGTGCCAGCAGCGCCGGGACACCAGATCAGCCCCAGCATTTT. Full variable domain (missing parts from reference TRBV2 and TRBJ1-5): EPEVTQTPSHQVTQMGQEVILRCVPISNHLYFYWYRQILGQKVEFLVSFYNNEISEKSEIFDDQFSVERPDGSNFTLKIRSTKLEDSAMYFCASSAGTPDQPQHFGDGTRLSIL.

V and J are TRBV5-1 and TRBJ1-2; TRBD1 might be the D (5 bases). Trimming removed 4 bases from V and 8 bases from J, with 27 bases in between. The CDR3 covers 17 residues. Germline CDR1 is SGHRS and CDR2 is YFSETQ. CDR3 nucleotide sequence: TGCGCCAGCAGCCCAGTCCCACCCGGGACGGGAGCCAACGGCTACACCTTC. Translating it yields CASSPVPPGTGANGYTF.